The source of this T cell receptor beta chain is a study of blood T cell repertoires in COVID-19. Study context: T cells, B-cell-depleted T cells, or PBMCs provided the cDNA or gDNA that served as material.

The germline CDR1 and CDR2 sequences are LNHNV and YYDKDF (reference sequence). CDR3 size: 14 residues. V lost 5 bases and J 3 bases, leaving 14 bases between the germline ends. This clone was observed a single time. The repertoire was sequenced with immunoSEQ multiplex PCR; TCRdb's copy has only in-frame clones and lacks some. The data contain 210,000 or so clones, about 84% of them singletons. This chain links TRBV15 with TRBJ2-7, with a weak D call TRBD1 (6 bases). Source material: peripheral blood. The receptor was derived from a woman aged 80 or over with COVID-19, enrolled during active disease. The CDR3 loop reads CATSVEQGNYEQYF. The CDR3 DNA reads as TGTGCCACCAGCGTCGAACAGGGCAACTACGAGCAGTACTTC. The full variable domain, its missing parts supplied by reference TRBV15 and TRBJ2-7, is DAMVIQNPRYQVTQFGKPVTLSCSQTLNHNVMYWYQQKSSQAPKLLFHYYDKDFNNEADTPDNFQSRRPNTSFCFLDIRSPGLGDTAMYLCATSVEQGNYEQYFGPGTRLTVT.